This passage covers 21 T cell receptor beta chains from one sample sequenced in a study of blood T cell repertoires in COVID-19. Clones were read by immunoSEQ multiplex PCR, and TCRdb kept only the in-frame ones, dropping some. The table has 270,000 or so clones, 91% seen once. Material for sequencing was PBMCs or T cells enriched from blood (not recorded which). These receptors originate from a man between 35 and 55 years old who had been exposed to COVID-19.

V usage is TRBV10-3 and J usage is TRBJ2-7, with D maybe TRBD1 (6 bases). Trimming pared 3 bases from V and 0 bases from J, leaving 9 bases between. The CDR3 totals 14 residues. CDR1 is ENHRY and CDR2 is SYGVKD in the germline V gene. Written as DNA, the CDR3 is TGTGCCATCAGTGATGGACAGAGCTCCTACGAGCAGTACTTC. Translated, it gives CAISDGQSSYEQYF.

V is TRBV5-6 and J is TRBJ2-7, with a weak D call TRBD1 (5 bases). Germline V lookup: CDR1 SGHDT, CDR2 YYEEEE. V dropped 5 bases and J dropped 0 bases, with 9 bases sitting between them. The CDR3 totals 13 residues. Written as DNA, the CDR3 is TGTGCCAGCAGTGGGGCTAGCTCCTACGAGCAGTACTTC. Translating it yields CASSGASSYEQYF.

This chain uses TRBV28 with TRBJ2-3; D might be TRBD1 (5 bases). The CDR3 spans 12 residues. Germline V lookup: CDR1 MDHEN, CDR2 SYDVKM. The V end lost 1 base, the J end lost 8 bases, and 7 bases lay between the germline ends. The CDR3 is CASSLSQGTQYF. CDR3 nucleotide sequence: TGTGCCAGCAGTTTATCTCAGGGTACGCAGTATTTT.

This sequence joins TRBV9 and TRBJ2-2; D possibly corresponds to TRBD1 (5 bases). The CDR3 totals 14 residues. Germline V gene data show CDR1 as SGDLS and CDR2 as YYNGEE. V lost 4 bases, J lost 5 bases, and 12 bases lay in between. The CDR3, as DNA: TGTGCCAGCAGCTTGCATGGGGCGACCGGGGAGCTGTTTTTT. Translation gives CASSLHGATGELFF.

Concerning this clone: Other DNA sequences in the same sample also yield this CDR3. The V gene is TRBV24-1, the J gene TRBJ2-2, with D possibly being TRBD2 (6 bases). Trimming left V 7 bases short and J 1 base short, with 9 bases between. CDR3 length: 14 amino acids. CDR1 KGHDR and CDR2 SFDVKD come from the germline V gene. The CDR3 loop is CATSQGLNTGELFF. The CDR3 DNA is TGTGCCACCAGCCAGGGACTGAACACCGGGGAGCTGTTTTTT.

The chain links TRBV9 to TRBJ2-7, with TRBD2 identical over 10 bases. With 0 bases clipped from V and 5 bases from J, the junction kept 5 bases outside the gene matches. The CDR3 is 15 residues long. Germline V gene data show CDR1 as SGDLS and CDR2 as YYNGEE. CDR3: CASSVGVAGGNEQYF. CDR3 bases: TGTGCCAGCAGCGTAGGAGTAGCGGGAGGCAACGAGCAGTACTTC.

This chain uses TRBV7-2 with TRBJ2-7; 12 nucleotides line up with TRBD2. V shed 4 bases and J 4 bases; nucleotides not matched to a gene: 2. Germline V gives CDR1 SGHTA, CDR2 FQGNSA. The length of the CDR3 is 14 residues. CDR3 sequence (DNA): TGTGCCAGCAGCTCGACTAGCGGGAGATACGAGCAGTACTTC. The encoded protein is CASSSTSGRYEQYF.

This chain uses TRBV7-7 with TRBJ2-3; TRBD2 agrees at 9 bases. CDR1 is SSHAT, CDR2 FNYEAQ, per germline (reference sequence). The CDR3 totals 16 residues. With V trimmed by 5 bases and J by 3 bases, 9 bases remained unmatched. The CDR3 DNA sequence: TGTGCCAGCAGCCCCGTGGTAGCGGGAGCAACAGATACGCAGTATTTT. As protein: CASSPVVAGATDTQYF.

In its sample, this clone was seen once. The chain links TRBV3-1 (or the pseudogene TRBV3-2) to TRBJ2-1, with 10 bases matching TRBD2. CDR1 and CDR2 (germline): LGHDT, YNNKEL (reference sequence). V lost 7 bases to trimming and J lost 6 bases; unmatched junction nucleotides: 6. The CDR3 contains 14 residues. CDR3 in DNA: TGTGCCAGCACTACTAGCGGGAAAGGCAATGAGCAGTTCTTC. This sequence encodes CASTTSGKGNEQFF.

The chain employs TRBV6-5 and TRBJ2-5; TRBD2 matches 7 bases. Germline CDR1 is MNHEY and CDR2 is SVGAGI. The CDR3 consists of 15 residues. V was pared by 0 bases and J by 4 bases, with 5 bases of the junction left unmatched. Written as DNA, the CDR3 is TGTGCCAGCAGTTACTCGGGCGGGAGTGGAGAGACCCAGTACTTC. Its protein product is CASSYSGGSGETQYF.

This chain's CDR3 is CASSIAGTSGYEQYF. CDR3 DNA sequence: TGCGCCAGCAGCATTGCCGGGACTAGCGGATACGAGCAGTACTTC. This chain joins TRBV5-1 and TRBJ2-7, with TRBD2 matching 11 bases. CDR1 is SGHRS and CDR2 is YFSETQ in the germline V gene. This CDR3 has 15 residues. V dropped 4 bases and J dropped 4; count of bases not matched to a gene: 7. The full variable domain, its missing parts supplied by reference TRBV5-1 and TRBJ2-7, is KAGVTQTPRYLIKTRGQQVTLSCSPISGHRSVSWYQQTPGQGLQFLFEYFSETQRNKGNFPGRFSGRQFSNSRSEMNVSTLELGDSALYLCASSIAGTSGYEQYFGPGTRLTVT.

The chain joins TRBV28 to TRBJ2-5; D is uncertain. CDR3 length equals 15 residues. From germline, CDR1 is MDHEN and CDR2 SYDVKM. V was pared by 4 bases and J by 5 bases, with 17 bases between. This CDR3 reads CASSSYSQNEETQYF. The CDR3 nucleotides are TGTGCCAGCAGTTCTTATTCTCAAAACGAGGAGACCCAGTACTTC.

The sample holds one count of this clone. Here the CDR3 reads CSASPLAGNTGELFF. CDR3 nucleotide sequence: TGCAGTGCTAGTCCCCTAGCGGGGAACACCGGGGAGCTGTTTTTT. The V and J genes are TRBV20-1 and TRBJ2-2, with 8 bases that match TRBD2. Trimming cost V 3 bases and J 1 base; bases outside gene matches: 4. Looked up from germline, CDR1 is DFQATT and CDR2 is SNEGSKA (reference sequence). This CDR3 has 15 residues.

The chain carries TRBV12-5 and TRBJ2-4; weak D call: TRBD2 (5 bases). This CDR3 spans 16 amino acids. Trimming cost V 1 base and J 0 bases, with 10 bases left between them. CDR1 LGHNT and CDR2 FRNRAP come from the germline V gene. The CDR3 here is CASGLDRLLAKNIQYF. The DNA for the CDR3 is TGTGCTAGTGGTTTGGACAGACTACTAGCCAAAAACATTCAGTACTTC.

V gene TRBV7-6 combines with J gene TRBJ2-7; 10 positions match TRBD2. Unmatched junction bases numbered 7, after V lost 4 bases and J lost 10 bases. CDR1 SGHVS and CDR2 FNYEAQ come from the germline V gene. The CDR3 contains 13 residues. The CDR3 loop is CASSSPGLALQYF. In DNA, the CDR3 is TGTGCCAGCAGCTCTCCGGGACTAGCGTTACAGTACTTC.

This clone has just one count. The CDR3 nucleotides are TGTGCCAGCGGACAGGGCGTGAACACTGAAGCTTTCTTT. Residues: CASGQGVNTEAFF. The V and J genes are TRBV2 and TRBJ1-1, with 8 positions matching TRBD1. The CDR3 contains 13 residues. V trimming: 8 bases; J trimming: 0 bases; junction bases outside the gene matches: 2. Looked up from germline, CDR1 is SNHLY and CDR2 is FYNNEI.

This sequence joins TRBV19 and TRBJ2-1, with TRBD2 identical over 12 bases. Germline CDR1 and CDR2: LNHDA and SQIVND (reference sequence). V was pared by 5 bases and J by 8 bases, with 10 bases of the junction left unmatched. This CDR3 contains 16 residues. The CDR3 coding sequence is TGTGCCAGTAGTGACCCACTAGCGGGAGGAATCGATGAGCAGTTCTTC. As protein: CASSDPLAGGIDEQFF.

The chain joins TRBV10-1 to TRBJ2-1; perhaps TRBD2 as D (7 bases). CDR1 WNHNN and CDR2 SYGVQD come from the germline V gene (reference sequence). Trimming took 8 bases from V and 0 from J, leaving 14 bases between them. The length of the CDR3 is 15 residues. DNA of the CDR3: TGCGCCAGCGGGGAGGGGGGGAGCTCCTACAATGAGCAGTTCTTC. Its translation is CASGEGGSSYNEQFF.

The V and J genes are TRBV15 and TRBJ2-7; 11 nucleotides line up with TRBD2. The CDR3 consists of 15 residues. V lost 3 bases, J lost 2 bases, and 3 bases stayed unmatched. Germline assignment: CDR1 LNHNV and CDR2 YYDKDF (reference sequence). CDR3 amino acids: CATSSIAGGPYEQYF. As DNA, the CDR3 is TGTGCCACCAGCAGTATAGCGGGAGGGCCCTACGAGCAGTACTTC. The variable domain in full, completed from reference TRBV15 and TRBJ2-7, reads DAMVIQNPRYQVTQFGKPVTLSCSQTLNHNVMYWYQQKSSQAPKLLFHYYDKDFNNEADTPDNFQSRRPNTSFCFLDIRSPGLGDTAMYLCATSSIAGGPYEQYFGPGTRLTVT.

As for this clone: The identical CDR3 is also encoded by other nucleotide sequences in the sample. CDR3 residues: CASSLGGQPQHF. The CDR3 DNA follows: TGTGCCAGCAGTTTGGGAGGTCAGCCCCAGCATTTT. The chain carries TRBV28 and TRBJ1-5; D uncertain. Deletions cut 3 bases from V and 6 bases from J, with 6 bases between. Germline CDR1 and CDR2: MDHEN and SYDVKM. The CDR3 runs 12 residues.

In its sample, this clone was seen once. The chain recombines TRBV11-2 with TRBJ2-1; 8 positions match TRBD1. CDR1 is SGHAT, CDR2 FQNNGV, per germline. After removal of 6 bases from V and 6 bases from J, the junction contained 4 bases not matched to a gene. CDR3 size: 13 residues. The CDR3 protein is CASRRDRGNEQFF. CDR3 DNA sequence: TGTGCCAGCAGACGTGACAGGGGCAATGAGCAGTTCTTC.